This T cell receptor (beta chain) is drawn from a study of T cell responses to AZD1222 COVID-19 vaccine. Clones were sequenced by immunoSEQ multiplex PCR, and TCRdb holds only the in-frame ones, with some missing. The sample consists of more than 150,000 clones, 90% to 95% of them appearing once. This CDR3 contains 14 residues. The V and J ends lost 8 bases and 0 bases respectively, with 14 bases between them. In germline, CDR1 is SNHLY, CDR2 FYNNEI. The study's findings and limits: There were vaccine-associated CD4 TCRs across spike, dominant at 160-218 and 743-854. The sample set comprised mostly white British donors with more females, and clonal diversity was possibly underestimated.

To note about this clone: Its antigen is currently unknown.

The receptor was isolated from an adult who received the AZD1222 COVID-19 vaccine. The sample in question was peripheral blood, obtained 28 days after the second AZD1222 dose. This chain links TRBV2 with TRBJ2-7; D is undetermined. CDR3: CASVYDGYSYEQYF. The CDR3 DNA reads TGTGCCAGCGTTTACGACGGTTACTCCTACGAGCAGTACTTC. The variable domain in full, completed from reference TRBV2 and TRBJ2-7, reads EPEVTQTPSHQVTQMGQEVILRCVPISNHLYFYWYRQILGQKVEFLVSFYNNEISEKSEIFDDQFSVERPDGSNFTLKIRSTKLEDSAMYFCASVYDGYSYEQYFGPGTRLTVT.